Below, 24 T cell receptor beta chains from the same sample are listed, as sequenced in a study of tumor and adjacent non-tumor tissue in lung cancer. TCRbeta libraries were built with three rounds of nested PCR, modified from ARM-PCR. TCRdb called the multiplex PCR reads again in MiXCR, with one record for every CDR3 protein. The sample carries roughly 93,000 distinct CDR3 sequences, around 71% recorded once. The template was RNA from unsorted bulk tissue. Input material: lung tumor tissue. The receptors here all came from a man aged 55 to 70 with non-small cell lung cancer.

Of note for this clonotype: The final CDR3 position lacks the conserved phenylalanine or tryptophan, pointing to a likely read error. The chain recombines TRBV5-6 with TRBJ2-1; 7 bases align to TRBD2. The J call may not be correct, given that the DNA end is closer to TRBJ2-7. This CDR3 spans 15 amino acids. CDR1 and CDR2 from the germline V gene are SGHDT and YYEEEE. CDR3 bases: TGTGCCAGCAGCTTGTGGACTAGGCCTTACAATGAGCAGTACCTC. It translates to CASSLWTRPYNEQYL.

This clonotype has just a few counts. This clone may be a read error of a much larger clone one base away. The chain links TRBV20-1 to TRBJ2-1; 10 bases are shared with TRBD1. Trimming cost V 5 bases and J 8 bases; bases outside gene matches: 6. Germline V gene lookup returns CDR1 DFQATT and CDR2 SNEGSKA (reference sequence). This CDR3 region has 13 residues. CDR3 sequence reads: CSAVGQGFDEQFF. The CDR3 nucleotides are TGCAGTGCTGTGGGACAGGGGTTTGATGAGCAGTTCTTC.

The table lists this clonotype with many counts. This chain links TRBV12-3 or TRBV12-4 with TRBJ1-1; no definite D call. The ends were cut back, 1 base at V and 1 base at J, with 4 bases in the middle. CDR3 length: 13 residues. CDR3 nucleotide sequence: TGTGCCAGCAGTTTAGTATCGAACACTGAAGCTTTCTTT. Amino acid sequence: CASSLVSNTEAFF.

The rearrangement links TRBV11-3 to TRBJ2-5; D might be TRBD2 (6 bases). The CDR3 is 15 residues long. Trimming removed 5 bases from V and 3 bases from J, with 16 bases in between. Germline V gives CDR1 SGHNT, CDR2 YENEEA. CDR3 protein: CASSKEGTVKETQYF. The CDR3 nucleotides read TGTGCCAGCAGCAAGGAGGGGACCGTGAAAGAGACCCAGTACTTC.

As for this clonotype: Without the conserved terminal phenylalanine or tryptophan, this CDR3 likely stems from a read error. The CDR3 loop is CVSSLGRDRAYNEQFL. The CDR3 region has the DNA TGTGTCAGCAGCTTGGGTCGAGACAGGGCCTACAATGAGCAGTTCTTA. J is TRBJ2-1 and V is TRBV5-5; 7 nucleotides line up with TRBD1. The CDR3 is 16 amino acids. CDR1 is SGHKS, CDR2 YYEKEE, per germline (reference sequence).

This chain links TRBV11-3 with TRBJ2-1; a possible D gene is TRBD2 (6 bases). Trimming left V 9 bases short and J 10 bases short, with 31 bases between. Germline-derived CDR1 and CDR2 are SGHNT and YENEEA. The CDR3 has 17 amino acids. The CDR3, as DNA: TGTGCCAGTGGTTTTAGTCACGGACTACCCACGAGCATGGAGCAGTTCTTC. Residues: CASGFSHGLPTSMEQFF.

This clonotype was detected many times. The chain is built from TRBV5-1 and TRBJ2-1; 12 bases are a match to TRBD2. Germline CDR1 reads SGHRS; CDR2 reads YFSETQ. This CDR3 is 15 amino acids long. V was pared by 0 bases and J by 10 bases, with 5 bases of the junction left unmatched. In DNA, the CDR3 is TGCGCCAGCAGCTTGGGACTAGCGGGAGCAGACGAGCAGTTCTTC. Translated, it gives CASSLGLAGADEQFF.

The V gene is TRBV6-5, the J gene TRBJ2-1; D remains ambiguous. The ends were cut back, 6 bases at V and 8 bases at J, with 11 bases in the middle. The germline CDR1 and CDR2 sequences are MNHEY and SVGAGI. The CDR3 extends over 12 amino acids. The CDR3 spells CASRRTNDEQFF. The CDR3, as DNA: TGTGCCAGCAGACGAACTAATGATGAGCAGTTCTTC.

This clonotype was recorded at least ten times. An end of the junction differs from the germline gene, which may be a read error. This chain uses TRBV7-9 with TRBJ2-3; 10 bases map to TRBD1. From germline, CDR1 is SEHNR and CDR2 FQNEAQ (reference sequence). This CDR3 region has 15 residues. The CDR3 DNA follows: TGTGCCAGCAGCCCAGGACAGGGGGTCACAGATGCGCAGTATTTT. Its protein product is CASSPGQGVTDAQYF.

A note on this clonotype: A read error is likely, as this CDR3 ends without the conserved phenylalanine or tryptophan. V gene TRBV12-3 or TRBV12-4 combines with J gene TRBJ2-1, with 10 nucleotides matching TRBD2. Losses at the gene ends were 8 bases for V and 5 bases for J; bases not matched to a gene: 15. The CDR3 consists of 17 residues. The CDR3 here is CASGAVRTSGINNEQFL. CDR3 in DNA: TGTGCCAGCGGTGCGGTGAGGACTAGCGGAATAAACAATGAGCAGTTCCTC.

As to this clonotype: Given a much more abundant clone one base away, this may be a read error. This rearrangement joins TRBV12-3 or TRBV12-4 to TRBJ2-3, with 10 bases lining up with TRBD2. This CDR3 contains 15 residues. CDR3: CASSLRLAGTDTQCF. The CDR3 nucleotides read TGTGCCAGCAGTTTGCGACTAGCGGGCACAGATACGCAGTGTTTT.

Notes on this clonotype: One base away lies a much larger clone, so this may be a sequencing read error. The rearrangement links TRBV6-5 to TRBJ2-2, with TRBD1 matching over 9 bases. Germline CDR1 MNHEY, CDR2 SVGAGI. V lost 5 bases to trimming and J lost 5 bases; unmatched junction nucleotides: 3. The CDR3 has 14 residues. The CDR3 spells CASSNRGLTGELFF. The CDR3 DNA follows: TGTGCCAGCAGTAACAGGGGGCTAACCGGGGAGCTGTTTTTT.

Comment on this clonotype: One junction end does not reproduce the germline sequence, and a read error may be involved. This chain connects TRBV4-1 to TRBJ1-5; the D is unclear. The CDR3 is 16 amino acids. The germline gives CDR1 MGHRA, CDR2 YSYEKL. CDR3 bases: TGCACCAGCAGGCAAGATCCAGGTAATAGCAATCAGCCCCAGCATTTT. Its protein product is CTSRQDPGNSNQPQHF.

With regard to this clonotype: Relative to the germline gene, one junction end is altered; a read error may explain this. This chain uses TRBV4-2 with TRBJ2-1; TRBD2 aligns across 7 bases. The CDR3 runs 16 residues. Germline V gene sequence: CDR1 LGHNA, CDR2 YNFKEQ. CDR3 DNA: TGTGCCAGCAGCCACGTATGCGGGAGCTCCTACAATGAGCAGCTCTTC. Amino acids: CASSHVCGSSYNEQLF.

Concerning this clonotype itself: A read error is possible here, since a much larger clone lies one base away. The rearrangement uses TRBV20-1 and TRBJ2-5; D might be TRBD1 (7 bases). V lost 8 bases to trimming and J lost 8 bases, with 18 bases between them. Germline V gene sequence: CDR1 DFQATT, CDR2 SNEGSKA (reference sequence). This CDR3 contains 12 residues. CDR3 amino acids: CSTTGTADTQYF. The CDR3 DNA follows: TGCAGTACGACAGGGACTGCGGATACCCAGTACTTC.

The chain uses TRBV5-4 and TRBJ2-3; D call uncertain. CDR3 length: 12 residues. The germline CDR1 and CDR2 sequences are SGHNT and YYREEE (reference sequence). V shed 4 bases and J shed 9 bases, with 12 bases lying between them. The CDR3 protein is CASSPLGYTQYF. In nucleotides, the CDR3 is TGTGCCAGCAGCCCCCTGGGATACACGCAGTATTTT.

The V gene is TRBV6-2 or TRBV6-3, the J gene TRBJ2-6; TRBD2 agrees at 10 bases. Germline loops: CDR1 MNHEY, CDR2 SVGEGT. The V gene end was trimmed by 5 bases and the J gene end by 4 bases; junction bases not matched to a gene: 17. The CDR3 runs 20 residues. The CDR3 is CASSHPSGRAPLSGANVLTF. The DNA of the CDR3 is TGTGCCAGCAGTCACCCGAGCGGGAGGGCCCCCCTCTCCGGGGCCAACGTCCTGACTTTC.

The CDR3, as DNA: TGCAGTGCTCTCACTTCGGGACAGGGGGCTGGTGTTGCCAAAAACATTCAGTACTTC. This codes for CSALTSGQGAGVAKNIQYF. The rearrangement links TRBV20-1 to TRBJ2-4, with 12 bases identical to TRBD1. V dropped 5 bases and J dropped 1; count of bases not matched to a gene: 15. CDR3 length equals 19 residues. Germline lookup yields CDR1 DFQATT and CDR2 SNEGSKA (reference sequence).

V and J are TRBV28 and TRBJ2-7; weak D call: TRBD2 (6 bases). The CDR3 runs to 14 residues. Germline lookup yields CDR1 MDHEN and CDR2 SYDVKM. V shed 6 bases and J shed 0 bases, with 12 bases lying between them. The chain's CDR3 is CASSRSGHSYEQYF. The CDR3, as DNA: TGTGCCAGCAGCCGCAGCGGGCACTCCTACGAGCAGTACTTC. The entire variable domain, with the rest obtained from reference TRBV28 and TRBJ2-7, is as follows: DVKVTQSSRYLVKRTGEKVFLECVQDMDHENMFWYRQDPGLGLRLIYFSYDVKMKEKGDIPEGYSVSREKKERFSLILESASTNQTSMYLCASSRSGHSYEQYFGPGTRLTVT.

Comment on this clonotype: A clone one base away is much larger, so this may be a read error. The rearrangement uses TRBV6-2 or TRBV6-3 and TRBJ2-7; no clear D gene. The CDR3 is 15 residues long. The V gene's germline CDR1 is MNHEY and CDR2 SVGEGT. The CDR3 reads CASSGFIGPTYEEYF. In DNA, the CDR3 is TGTGCCAGCAGTGGCTTCATCGGGCCGACCTACGAGGAGTACTTC.

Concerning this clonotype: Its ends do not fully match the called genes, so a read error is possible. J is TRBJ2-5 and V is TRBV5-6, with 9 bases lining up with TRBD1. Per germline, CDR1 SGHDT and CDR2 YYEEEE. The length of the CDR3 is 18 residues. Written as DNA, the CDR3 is TGTGTCAGCAGCAAATACGGGGGACAGGGAGACCATAGCGGGACCCAGTACTTC. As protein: CVSSKYGGQGDHSGTQYF.

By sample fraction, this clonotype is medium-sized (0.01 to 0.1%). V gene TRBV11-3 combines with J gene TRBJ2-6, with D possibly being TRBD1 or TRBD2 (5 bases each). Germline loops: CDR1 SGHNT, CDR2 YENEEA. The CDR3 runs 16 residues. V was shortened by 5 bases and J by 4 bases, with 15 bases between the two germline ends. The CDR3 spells CASSKRDGTGANVLTF. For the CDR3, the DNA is TGTGCCAGCAGCAAAAGGGACGGGACGGGGGCCAACGTCCTGACTTTC.

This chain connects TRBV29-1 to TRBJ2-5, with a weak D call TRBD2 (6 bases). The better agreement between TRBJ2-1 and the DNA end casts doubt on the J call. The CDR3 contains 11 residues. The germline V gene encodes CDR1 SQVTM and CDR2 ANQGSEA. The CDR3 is CSTRWGEAQFF. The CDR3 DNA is TGCAGCACGCGCTGGGGGGAGGCCCAGTTCTTC.

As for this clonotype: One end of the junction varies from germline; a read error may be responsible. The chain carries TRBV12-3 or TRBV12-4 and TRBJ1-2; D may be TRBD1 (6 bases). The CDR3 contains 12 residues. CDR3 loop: CAGSLGGQGYTF. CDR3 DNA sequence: TGTGCCGGCAGTTTGGGGGGGCAAGGCTACACCTTC.